A selection of T cell receptor beta chains follows, all from one sample in a study of T cells after yellow fever vaccination. Via MiXCR, TCRdb re-called the 5' RACE reads, giving one row per CDR3 protein. The sample carries a few hundred thousand distinct CDR3 sequences, under 3.5% recorded once. The source material was CD4+ T cells sorted from PBMCs, sampled 10 days after the yellow fever booster vaccination. These receptors were taken from a man younger than 30 who received the YFV17D yellow fever vaccine. Both conserved end residues are part of each CDR3. D genes are given only for firm matches. Only some rows state a clone size, as once, few, many or a class for expanded clones.

.	TRBV3-1	TRBJ2-1	many	CASSNSRGGEDEQFF	TGTGCCAGCAGCAATAGCCGCGGCGGGGAGGATGAGCAGTTCTTC
.	TRBV9	TRBJ1-1	many	CASSVRGDTEAFF	TGTGCCAGCAGCGTCCGGGGGGACACTGAAGCTTTCTTT
.	TRBV5-1	TRBJ2-2	many	CASRPGTGELFF	TGCGCCAGCAGGCCTGGCACCGGGGAGCTGTTTTTT
TRBD1	TRBV5-1	TRBJ2-5	many	CASSEGQGQETQYF	TGCGCCAGCAGCGAGGGACAGGGGCAAGAGACCCAGTACTTC
TRBD1	TRBV6-5	TRBJ1-1	many	CASSYGGQGKFFF	TGTGCCAGCAGTTACGGAGGACAGGGGAAATTTTTCTTT
.	TRBV3-1	TRBJ1-6	many	CASSQDPALGSPLHF	TGTGCCAGCAGCCAAGACCCGGCGTTGGGTTCACCCCTCCACTTT
.	TRBV4-2	TRBJ1-2	few	CASSQDRGGAANYGYTF	TGTGCCAGCAGCCAAGATCGAGGGGGGGCAGCTAACTATGGCTACACCTTC
TRBD1	TRBV20-1	TRBJ1-2	few	CSARPLNRGSDYGYTF	TGCAGTGCTAGACCCTTAAACAGGGGATCGGACTATGGCTACACCTTC
TRBD1	TRBV19	TRBJ2-3	.	CASEQGAGTDTQYF	TGTGCCAGTGAACAGGGGGCAGGAACAGATACGCAGTATTTT
.	TRBV12-3/TRBV12-4	TRBJ2-1	many	CASSPRSILNEQFF	TGTGCCAGCAGTCCGCGATCGATTTTAAATGAGCAGTTCTTC
.	TRBV18	TRBJ1-6	.	CASSPATDLRALHF	TGTGCCAGCTCACCAGCGACGGACCTTCGGGCCCTCCACTTT
.	TRBV6-2/TRBV6-3	TRBJ2-1	.	CASTTTSAGGDSYNEQFF	TGTGCCAGCACAACCACCTCGGCGGGCGGGGACTCCTACAATGAGCAGTTCTTC
TRBD1	TRBV7-9	TRBJ2-1	.	CASSLDRGRTQFF	TGTGCCAGCAGCTTAGATAGGGGGCGAACGCAGTTCTTC
.	TRBV7-2	TRBJ1-6	.	CASSLVRINSPLHF	TGTGCCAGCAGCTTAGTACGGATTAATTCACCCCTCCACTTT
.	TRBV4-1	TRBJ1-1	many	CASSQRLRGGRRYTEAFF	TGCGCCAGCAGCCAACGACTAAGGGGGGGGCGTAGGTACACTGAAGCTTTCTTT
.	TRBV15	TRBJ1-5	many	CATRKGPSQGVNQPQHF	TGTGCCACCAGAAAAGGGCCCTCTCAGGGTGTTAATCAGCCCCAGCATTTT
.	TRBV18	TRBJ2-7	many	CASSPTGGPLGGEQYF	TGTGCCAGCTCACCAACCGGGGGGCCTTTGGGGGGCGAGCAGTACTTC
.	TRBV7-9	TRBJ2-2	many	CAALGNLNTGELFF	TGTGCCGCTCTAGGGAATCTGAACACCGGGGAGCTGTTTTTT
.	TRBV29-1	TRBJ2-1	many	CSVERTVNEQFF	TGCAGCGTGGAAAGGACTGTCAATGAGCAGTTCTTC
.	TRBV10-3	TRBJ2-2	many	CAISDDGGPTNTGELFF	TGTGCCATCAGTGATGACGGGGGGCCGACGAACACCGGGGAGCTGTTTTTT
.	TRBV5-1	TRBJ2-3	few	CASTAGPSLGDTQYF	TGCGCCAGCACGGCCGGGCCAAGCCTAGGTGATACGCAGTATTTT
TRBD2	TRBV5-4	TRBJ2-1	.	CASSARGVRGEQFF	TGTGCCAGCAGCGCGCGGGGGGTCAGGGGTGAGCAGTTCTTC
TRBD1	TRBV19	TRBJ2-5	.	CASNRGGVRETQYF	TGTGCCAGCAACAGGGGCGGTGTGAGGGAGACCCAGTACTTC
.	TRBV12-3/TRBV12-4	TRBJ1-1	.	CASSTQAGPATEAFF	TGTGCCAGCAGTACTCAGGCAGGGCCGGCCACTGAAGCTTTCTTT
.	TRBV5-1	TRBJ2-1	many	CASSSRIDNEQFF	TGCGCCAGCAGCTCAAGGATCGACAATGAGCAGTTCTTC
.	TRBV7-2	TRBJ1-4	.	CASSDRRDLGKLFF	TGTGCCAGCAGCGATCGCCGGGACCTCGGGAAACTGTTTTTT
.	TRBV6-5	TRBJ2-7	many	CASVRPGSYEQYF	TGTGCCAGCGTCAGACCGGGCTCCTACGAGCAGTACTTC
.	TRBV7-8	TRBJ2-6	many	CASTSGANVLTF	TGTGCCAGCACCTCTGGGGCCAACGTCCTGACTTTC
.	TRBV12-5	TRBJ2-6	many	CASDGAGANVLTF	TGTGCTAGTGACGGAGCTGGGGCCAACGTCCTGACTTTC
.	TRBV7-2	TRBJ2-5	many	CASSPRVGPSWEETQYF	TGTGCCAGCAGCCCTAGGGTGGGTCCATCCTGGGAGGAGACCCAGTACTTC
.	TRBV12-3/TRBV12-4	TRBJ1-4	few	CASSRSAREKLFF	TGTGCCAGCAGTCGGTCAGCAAGGGAAAAACTGTTTTTT
.	TRBV7-8	TRBJ2-2	many	CASRWGGETGELFF	TGTGCCAGCCGCTGGGGGGGCGAGACCGGGGAGCTGTTTTTT
.	TRBV2	TRBJ1-5	.	CASSIEGGAFQPQHF	TGTGCCAGCAGTATCGAAGGGGGGGCCTTTCAGCCCCAGCATTTT
.	TRBV5-1	TRBJ1-1	few	CASSPSYAQAEAFF	TGCGCCAGCAGCCCCTCCTACGCCCAGGCTGAAGCTTTCTTT
TRBD2	TRBV6-5	TRBJ2-5	few	CASSYSPWTSGVLVQYF	TGTGCCAGCAGTTACTCGCCCTGGACTAGCGGGGTCCTCGTCCAGTACTTC
.	TRBV6-1	TRBJ1-2	few	CASSETISGYGYTF	TGTGCCAGCAGTGAAACTATCTCGGGTTATGGCTACACCTTC
TRBD1	TRBV19	TRBJ1-1	many	CASRGGQRSDTEAFF	TGTGCCAGTAGGGGGGGACAGAGGTCGGACACTGAAGCTTTCTTT
.	TRBV5-1	TRBJ2-1	few	CASSLLGVQFF	TGCGCCAGCAGCTTGTTGGGGGTGCAGTTCTTC
TRBD2	TRBV10-2	TRBJ2-2	many	CASRVGHSRLAGVNTGELFF	TGCGCCAGCAGGGTGGGTCACTCAAGACTAGCGGGGGTAAACACCGGGGAGCTGTTTTTT
.	TRBV9	TRBJ2-6	few	CASSVANRARAGANVLTF	TGTGCCAGCAGCGTAGCTAACAGGGCCCGTGCCGGGGCCAACGTCCTGACTTTC
.	TRBV6-2/TRBV6-3	TRBJ1-5	few	CASSQQGRRQPQHF	TGTGCCAGCAGTCAACAGGGACGCCGACAGCCCCAGCATTTT
.	TRBV7-8	TRBJ2-3	few	CASSLEVEDTQYF	TGTGCCAGCAGCTTAGAAGTCGAGGATACGCAGTATTTT
.	TRBV5-1	TRBJ2-3	many	CASSLNPSTDTQYF	TGCGCCAGCAGCTTAAACCCGAGCACAGATACGCAGTATTTT